Listed here are 15 T cell receptor beta chains from one sample, sequenced in a study of T cells after yellow fever vaccination. One entry per CDR3 protein results from TCRdb running MiXCR on the 5' RACE reads. The data hold 500,000 to 650,000 distinct CDR3 sequences, with over 9% observed a single time. Specimen: PBMCs, collected on the day of the yellow fever booster vaccination. The receptors were gathered from a man aged 30 to 45 who received the YFV17D yellow fever vaccine.

This clonotype was picked up a small number of times. The chain uses TRBV20-1 and TRBJ1-3; the match to TRBD1 covers 7 bases. Germline V gives CDR1 DFQATT, CDR2 SNEGSKA (reference sequence). Trimming cost V 4 bases and J 0 bases; bases outside gene matches: 9. CDR3 length equals 16 residues. In DNA form, the CDR3 reads TGCAGTGCTAACGACAGGGAACTAGGCTCTGGAAACACCATATATTTT. Amino acid sequence: CSANDRELGSGNTIYF.

The genes are TRBV12-3 or TRBV12-4 and TRBJ2-5; a weak D match, TRBD2 (7 bases). Trimming removed 6 bases at V and 4 bases at J, with 15 bases between. The CDR3 runs 14 residues. The chain's CDR3 is CASSQRGGSETQYF. CDR3 DNA sequence: TGTGCCAGCAGCCAGAGGGGGGGCTCAGAGACCCAGTACTTC.

This clonotype was seen more than once but under ten times. V and J are TRBV24-1 and TRBJ2-5; TRBD1 is a possible D gene (5 bases). CDR3 length: 14 residues. Trimming pared 5 bases from V and 0 bases from J, leaving 9 bases between. CDR1 is KGHDR and CDR2 is SFDVKD in the germline V gene. CDR3 nucleotide sequence: TGTGCCACCAGTGCTCCGACAGACCAAGAGACCCAGTACTTC. Translation gives CATSAPTDQETQYF.

Only a few counts were recorded for this clonotype. The chain recombines TRBV19 with TRBJ2-7; D ambiguous. The germline CDR1 and CDR2 sequences are LNHDA and SQIVND (reference sequence). The CDR3 has 14 residues. Between the trimmed V and J ends, which lost 1 base and 3 bases, there was a span of 10 bases. In nucleotides, the CDR3 is TGTGCCAGTAGTATAGCGGGTCACCGCTACGAGCAGTACTTC. Its protein product is CASSIAGHRYEQYF. The variable domain in full, with the rest retrieved from reference TRBV19 and TRBJ2-7, is DGGITQSPKYLFRKEGQNVTLSCEQNLNHDAMYWYRQDPGQGLRLIYYSQIVNDFQKGDIAEGYSVSREKKESFPLTVTSAQKNPTAFYLCASSIAGHRYEQYFGPGTRLTVT.

The CDR3 is CASSQITSSGELFF. CDR3 coding DNA: TGCGCCAGCAGCCAAATTACTAGCTCCGGGGAGCTGTTTTTT. V and J are TRBV4-3 and TRBJ2-2; tentative D call: TRBD2 (6 bases). With 2 bases removed from V and 6 bases from J, the gap between germline ends came to 10 bases. CDR3 size: 14 residues. Germline loops: CDR1 LGHNA, CDR2 YSLEER.

This clonotype was seen a few times. This rearrangement joins TRBV7-2 to TRBJ2-5, with 8 bases that match TRBD2. The CDR3 is 16 residues long. CDR1 and CDR2 (germline): SGHTA, FQGNSA. V shed 5 bases, J shed 0 bases, and the junction held 8 bases outside the gene matches. This CDR3 reads CASSRSGSGNQETQYF. CDR3 nucleotides: TGTGCCAGCAGCAGAAGCGGTAGCGGGAACCAAGAGACCCAGTACTTC.

This clonotype was detected a few times. The chain couples TRBV20-1 to TRBJ1-1, with a possible D match to TRBD1 (6 bases). V was clipped by 6 bases and J by 8 bases, with 13 bases between them. This CDR3 spans 11 amino acids. Germline CDR1 reads DFQATT; CDR2 reads SNEGSKA (reference sequence). CDR3 nucleotides: TGCAGTGCGGACTTTGACAGGGAAGCTTTCTTT. The encoded protein is CSADFDREAFF.

This clonotype was picked up a small number of times. The gene calls are TRBV27 and TRBJ2-5; D is undetermined. The length of the CDR3 is 15 residues. V lost 0 bases, J lost 7 bases, and 15 bases lay in between. Germline lookup yields CDR1 MNHEY and CDR2 SMNVEV (reference sequence). As DNA, the CDR3 is TGTGCCAGCAGTTTATCTTCTGTTGGTATTGGGACCCAGTACTTC. Amino acids: CASSLSSVGIGTQYF.

This clonotype was counted many times. The chain recombines TRBV29-1 with TRBJ2-7; 10 nucleotides match TRBD2. Germline V gene lookup returns CDR1 SQVTM and CDR2 ANQGSEA. There are 14 residues in the CDR3. The ends lost 3 bases at V and 4 bases at J; junction bases unmatched: 6. The CDR3 DNA sequence: TGCAGCGTTGAGGAAAGAGCGGGAGGGTACGAGCAGTACTTC. Translated: CSVEERAGGYEQYF.

This clonotype was picked up many times. The chain combines TRBV5-5 with TRBJ2-1; TRBD2 matches at 8 bases. Germline V CDR1 and CDR2: SGHKS, YYEKEE (reference sequence). Trimming cost V 5 bases and J 0 bases; bases outside gene matches: 4. The CDR3 is 15 residues long. The CDR3 here is CASRAGTSSYNEQFF. CDR3 nucleotides: TGTGCCAGCAGAGCCGGGACTAGCTCCTACAATGAGCAGTTCTTC.

The chain links TRBV4-3 to TRBJ1-2; no definite D call. Trimming removed 2 bases from V and 6 bases from J, with 16 bases in between. Germline CDR1 LGHNA, CDR2 YSLEER. The CDR3 contains 15 residues. This chain's CDR3 is CASSQPNFGVHGYTF. CDR3 sequence (DNA): TGCGCCAGCAGCCAACCTAACTTCGGGGTTCATGGCTACACCTTC.

The chain links TRBV28 to TRBJ2-2; D unclear. The V end was cut by 8 bases, the J end by 3 bases, with 10 bases between. The CDR3 is made up of 13 amino acids. Germline CDR1 reads MDHEN; CDR2 reads SYDVKM. The CDR3 spells CASRPDHTGELFF. In DNA, the CDR3 is TGTGCCAGCCGGCCTGACCACACCGGGGAGCTGTTTTTT.

In this sample, this clonotype turned up a few times. This chain links TRBV20-1 with TRBJ2-1; TRBD1 might be the D (6 bases). Germline CDR1 and CDR2: DFQATT and SNEGSKA (reference sequence). The CDR3 runs to 14 residues. Trimming pared 4 bases from V and 1 base from J, leaving 11 bases between. This CDR3 is CSATGTPSYNEQFF. In DNA form, the CDR3 reads TGCAGTGCTACCGGGACACCTTCCTACAATGAGCAGTTCTTC.

The rearrangement links TRBV7-6 to TRBJ1-6; possibly TRBD1 for D (5 bases). CDR1 and CDR2 (germline): SGHVS, FNYEAQ. The CDR3 totals 15 residues. Trimming took 5 bases from V and 7 from J, leaving 15 bases between them. CDR3 in amino acids: CASSRGGELNSPLHF. In DNA form, the CDR3 reads TGTGCCAGCAGCAGGGGAGGCGAATTGAATTCACCCCTCCACTTT.

In this sample, this clonotype turned up a few times. The chain couples TRBV7-8 to TRBJ2-2; 8 bases agree with TRBD1. CDR1 and CDR2 from the germline V gene are SGHVS and FQNEAQ. V was pared by 10 bases and J by 6 bases, with 16 bases of the junction left unmatched. The CDR3 covers 16 residues. In DNA, the CDR3 is TGTGCCACCTTCTTCGGCCAGGGGGCTTGGGCCGGGGAGCTGTTTTTT. Translated, it gives CATFFGQGAWAGELFF.